This T cell receptor beta chain was sequenced during a study of beta chain features in type 1 diabetes. The CDR3 length is 15 residues. V shed 0 bases and J shed 7 bases, with 14 bases lying between them. Germline values: CDR1 MGHRA, CDR2 YSYEKL. The whole isolated RNA underwent reverse transcription, so sequencing captured expressed TCRB transcripts. Some clones are missing from TCRdb's copy, which holds only in-frame ones; the method was immunoSEQ multiplex PCR. The repertoire has nearly 700,000 clones, around an eighth of them found once; the top ten carry 0.02% to 0.025%. This clone has a handful of counts. Its specificity is not known. Notes on the study in general: TCRB CDR3s from Type 1 diabetes patients were moderately but significantly shorter in all four CD4+ subsets. Patients showed naive, central memory and Treg TCRB repertoires that appeared more similar than those of healthy donors.

Donors underwent one heparinised blood draw, about 0.12 L on average. V usage is TRBV4-1 and J usage is TRBJ2-3; D may be TRBD2 (7 bases). Material: naive CD4+ T cells from blood. The receptor was derived from a man between 18 and 29 years old with type 1 diabetes. CDR3 loop: CASSQDTRGLYTQYF. Written as DNA, the CDR3 is TGCGCCAGCAGCCAAGACACGCGGGGGCTTTATACGCAGTATTTT.